The rows below give T cell receptor beta chains drawn from one sample of a study of OX40 agonist ivuxolimab in advanced cancers. Clones were read by immunoSEQ multiplex PCR, and TCRdb kept only the in-frame ones, dropping some. The profile shows nearly 110,000 clones, about 91% of them singletons. The sequenced sample was CD4+ or CD8+ T cells sorted from blood, obtained in a trial of the OX40 agonist ivuxolimab. Receptors originate from an adult with an advanced solid tumor such as melanoma, head and neck, liver or kidney cancer. Each CDR3 is given with its conserved first and last residue. The D gene is left open where the match is weak. Where a row states a size, it is once, few, many or the class of an expanded clone; other rows omit it.

D: NA
V: TRBV25-1
size: NA
J: TRBJ1-2
length: 10
DNA: TGTGCTCCGGACAGTCTGCGCTACACCTTC
CDR3: CAPDSLRYTF

D: NA
V: TRBV25-1
size: NA
J: TRBJ1-1
length: 14
DNA: TGTGCCAGCAGTGAATGGCACGGGAACACTGAAGCTTTCTTT
CDR3: CASSEWHGNTEAFF

D: TRBD2
V: TRBV4-3
size: once
J: TRBJ2-3
length: 20
DNA: TGCGCCAGCAGCCAAGGGGGCGGGAGGGCCTCAGGTCCTCGCACAGATACGCAGTATTTT
CDR3: CASSQGGGRASGPRTDTQYF

D: TRBD1
V: TRBV28
size: NA
J: TRBJ1-3
length: 16
DNA: TGTGCCAGCAGTTCAACACCCGACAGGGCCGGAAACACCATATATTTT
CDR3: CASSSTPDRAGNTIYF

D: NA
V: TRBV5-1
size: NA
J: TRBJ2-7
length: 13
DNA: TGCGCCAGCAGCTTGGAACCAGAATACGAGCAGTACTTC
CDR3: CASSLEPEYEQYF

D: NA
V: TRBV5-1
size: NA
J: TRBJ2-7
length: 16
DNA: TGCGCCAGCAGCTTGTCCGGACAGCCCCAGGGGTACGAGCAGTACTTC
CDR3: CASSLSGQPQGYEQYF

D: TRBD2
V: TRBV28
size: NA
J: TRBJ2-7
length: 15
DNA: TGTGCCAGCAGGCCCTCTAGCGGGGATCTCTACGAGCAGTACTTC
CDR3: CASRPSSGDLYEQYF

D: NA
V: TRBV28
size: NA
J: TRBJ1-1
length: 14
DNA: TGTGCCAGCAGTTTTGGCACTATGAACACTGAAGCTTTCTTT
CDR3: CASSFGTMNTEAFF

D: NA
V: TRBV6-6
size: NA
J: TRBJ1-1
length: 12
DNA: TGTGCCAGCAGTTCAGGGAACACTGAAGCTTTCTTT
CDR3: CASSSGNTEAFF

D: NA
V: TRBV28
size: once
J: TRBJ2-1
length: 12
DNA: TGTGCCAGCACCCGGGGGCCCAATGAGCAGTTCTTC
CDR3: CASTRGPNEQFF

D: NA
V: TRBV11-2
size: few
J: TRBJ2-4
length: 15
DNA: TGTGCCAGCAGCTCCCAGGGATTAGACAAAAACATTCAGTACTTC
CDR3: CASSSQGLDKNIQYF

D: NA
V: TRBV28
size: once
J: TRBJ1-5
length: 16
DNA: TGTGCCAGCAGTTTACGACCCCAAAGCGGCAATCAGCCCCAGCATTTT
CDR3: CASSLRPQSGNQPQHF

D: NA
V: TRBV18
size: NA
J: TRBJ1-1
length: 14
DNA: TGTGCCAGCTCCTTCGACAGGCGGGACACTGAAGCTTTCTTT
CDR3: CASSFDRRDTEAFF

D: NA
V: TRBV6-1
size: NA
J: TRBJ1-1
length: 18
DNA: TGTGCCAGCAGTGAAATAAGAGTAGGGGGTAAAAGGAGCACTGAAGCTTTCTTT
CDR3: CASSEIRVGGKRSTEAFF

D: NA
V: TRBV10-3
size: NA
J: TRBJ2-5
length: 15
DNA: TGTGCCATCTCAGCGGCAGGGGAAGGCGTGGAGACCCAGTACTTC
CDR3: CAISAAGEGVETQYF

D: TRBD1
V: TRBV18
size: NA
J: TRBJ2-7
length: 19
DNA: TGTGCCAGCTCACCAGCCCTCCCACAGGGGTCAATTTCCATCTACGAGCAGTACTTC
CDR3: CASSPALPQGSISIYEQYF

D: TRBD2
V: TRBV18
size: NA
J: TRBJ2-3
length: 15
DNA: TGTGCCAGCTCAAAGTCTAGCGGAATCACAGATACGCAGTATTTT
CDR3: CASSKSSGITDTQYF

D: NA
V: TRBV5-6
size: NA
J: TRBJ1-1
length: 13
DNA: TGTGCCAGCAGCATGGGGGGTGGCACTGAAGCTTTCTTT
CDR3: CASSMGGGTEAFF

D: NA
V: TRBV7-3
size: NA
J: TRBJ1-4
length: 15
DNA: TGTGCCAGCAGCTTAATGGGAGGCCGGGGTGAAAAACTGTTTTTT
CDR3: CASSLMGGRGEKLFF